Listed here are 6 T cell receptor beta chains from one sample, sequenced in a study of OX40 agonist ivuxolimab in advanced cancers. This table comes from immunoSEQ multiplex PCR, and its TCRdb copy is limited to in-frame clones, with some not included. The sample records around 12,000 clones, 65% to 85% being singletons. The starting material was CD4+ or CD8+ T cells sorted from blood, obtained in a trial of the OX40 agonist ivuxolimab. These receptors all come from an adult with an advanced solid tumor such as melanoma, head and neck, liver or kidney cancer.

In its sample, this clone is large. The chain carries TRBV4-2 and TRBJ1-2; 7 bases map to TRBD1. The J segment lost 3 bases and the V segment lost 0 bases, leaving 7 bases of the junction unmatched. There are 16 residues in the CDR3. The germline V gene encodes CDR1 LGHNA and CDR2 YNFKEQ. This CDR3 reads CASSQDRRDRDYGYTF. The CDR3 DNA sequence: TGTGCCAGCAGCCAAGACCGTAGGGACAGAGACTATGGCTACACCTTC.

The sample holds one count of this clone. V usage is TRBV6-1 and J usage is TRBJ2-3, with TRBD2 matching 11 bases. There are 16 residues in the CDR3. Germline V CDR1 and CDR2: MNHNS, SASEGT. The ends lost 4 bases at V and 3 bases at J; junction bases unmatched: 6. The CDR3 region is CASSALRTSGTDTQYF. The DNA of the CDR3 is TGTGCCAGCAGTGCCCTAAGGACTAGCGGGACAGATACGCAGTATTTT.

J is TRBJ1-2 and V is TRBV2; D remains unclear. This CDR3 comprises 14 residues. Germline CDR1 and CDR2: SNHLY and FYNNEI. V dropped 0 bases and J dropped 0 bases, with 5 bases sitting between them. The CDR3 DNA is TGTGCCAGCAGTGAAGCCCCCACTAACTATGGCTACACCTTC. Translation gives CASSEAPTNYGYTF.

Here the CDR3 DNA reads TGTGCCAGCAGCCCAGGGGGGTCACCCCTCCACTTT. Translating gives CASSPGGSPLHF. The chain joins TRBV11-3 to TRBJ1-6, with TRBD1 matching 7 bases. Trimming removed 5 bases from V and 10 bases from J; junction bases left unmatched: 2. This CDR3 comprises 12 residues. The germline V gene encodes CDR1 SGHNT and CDR2 YENEEA.

The rearrangement links TRBV27 to TRBJ2-1, with TRBD1 matching 9 bases. The ends lost 5 bases at V and 3 bases at J; junction bases unmatched: 8. CDR3 length: 16 residues. The germline CDR1 and CDR2 sequences are MNHEY and SMNVEV (reference sequence). Here the CDR3 DNA reads TGTGCCAGCAGTATCACCGGGACAGGGTTCTACAATGAGCAGTTCTTC. Translating gives CASSITGTGFYNEQFF.

V is TRBV5-6 and J is TRBJ1-2; D not resolved. The CDR3 totals 12 residues. Trimming took off 0 bases at V and 8 bases at J, with 8 bases between the two ends. Germline V gene sequence: CDR1 SGHDT, CDR2 YYEEEE. CDR3 loop: CASSLVQGGYTF. As DNA, the CDR3 is TGTGCCAGCAGCTTGGTCCAAGGCGGCTACACCTTC. Using reference TRBV5-6 and TRBJ1-2 for the parts outside the CDR3, the full variable domain is DAGVTQSPTHLIKTRGQQVTLRCSPKSGHDTVSWYQQALGQGPQFIFQYYEEEERQRGNFPDRFSGHQFPNYSSELNVNALLLGDSALYLCASSLVQGGYTFGSGTRLTVV.